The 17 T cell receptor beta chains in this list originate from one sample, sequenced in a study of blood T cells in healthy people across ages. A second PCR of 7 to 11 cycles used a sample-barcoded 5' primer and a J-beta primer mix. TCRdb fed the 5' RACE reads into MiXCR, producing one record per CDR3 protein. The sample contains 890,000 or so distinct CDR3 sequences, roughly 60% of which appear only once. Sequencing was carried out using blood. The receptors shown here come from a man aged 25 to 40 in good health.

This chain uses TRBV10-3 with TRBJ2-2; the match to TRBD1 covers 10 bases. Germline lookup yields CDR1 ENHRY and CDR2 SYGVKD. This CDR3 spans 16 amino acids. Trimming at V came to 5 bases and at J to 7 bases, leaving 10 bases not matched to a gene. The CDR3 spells CAISPGTGEKNGELFF. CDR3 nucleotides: TGTGCCATCAGTCCCGGGACAGGGGAAAAGAACGGGGAGCTGTTTTTT.

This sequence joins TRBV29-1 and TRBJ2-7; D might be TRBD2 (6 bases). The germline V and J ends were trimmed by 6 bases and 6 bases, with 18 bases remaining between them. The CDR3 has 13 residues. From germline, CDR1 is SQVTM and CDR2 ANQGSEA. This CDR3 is CSVQPRDLGEQYF. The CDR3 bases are TGCAGCGTCCAACCGCGGGACCTCGGCGAGCAGTACTTC.

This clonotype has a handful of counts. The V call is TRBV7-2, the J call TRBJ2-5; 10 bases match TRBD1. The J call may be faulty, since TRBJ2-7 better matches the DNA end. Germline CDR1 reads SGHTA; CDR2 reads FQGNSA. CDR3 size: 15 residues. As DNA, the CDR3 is TGTGCCAGCAGCCCAGACGGGACAGGGGTGCACGAGCAGTACTTC. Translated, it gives CASSPDGTGVHEQYF.

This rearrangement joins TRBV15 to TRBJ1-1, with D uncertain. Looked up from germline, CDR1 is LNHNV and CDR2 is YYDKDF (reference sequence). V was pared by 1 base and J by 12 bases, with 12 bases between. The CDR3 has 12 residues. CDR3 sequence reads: CATSRVQKGTFF. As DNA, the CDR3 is TGTGCCACCAGCAGAGTGCAGAAAGGGACTTTCTTT.

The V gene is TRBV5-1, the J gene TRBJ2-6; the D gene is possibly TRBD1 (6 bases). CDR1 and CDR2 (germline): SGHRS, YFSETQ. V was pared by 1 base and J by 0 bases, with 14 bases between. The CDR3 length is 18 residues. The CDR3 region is CASSLTRTVLSGANVLTF. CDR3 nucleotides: TGCGCCAGCAGCTTGACTCGGACAGTGCTCTCTGGGGCCAACGTCCTGACTTTC.

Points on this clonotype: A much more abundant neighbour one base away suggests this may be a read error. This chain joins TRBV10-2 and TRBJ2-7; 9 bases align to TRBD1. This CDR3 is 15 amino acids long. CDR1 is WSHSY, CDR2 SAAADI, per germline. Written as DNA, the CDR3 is TGCGCCAGCAGTGAAGGACAGGGGTCTCGGGACGAGCGGTACTTC. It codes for CASSEGQGSRDERYF.

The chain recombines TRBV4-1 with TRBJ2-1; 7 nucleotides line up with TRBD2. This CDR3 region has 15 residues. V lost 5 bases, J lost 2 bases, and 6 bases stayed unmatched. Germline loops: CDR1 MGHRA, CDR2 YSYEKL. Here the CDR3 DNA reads TGCGCCAGCAGCTTCTGGGGGGGAACCTACAATGAGCAGTTCTTC. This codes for CASSFWGGTYNEQFF.

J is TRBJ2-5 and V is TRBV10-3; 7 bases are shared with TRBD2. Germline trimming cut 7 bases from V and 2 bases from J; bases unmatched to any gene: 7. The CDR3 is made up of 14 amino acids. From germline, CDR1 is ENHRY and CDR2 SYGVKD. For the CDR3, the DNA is TGTGCCATCAAGGAGCGGGGCGGACAAGAGACCCAGTACTTC. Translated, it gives CAIKERGGQETQYF.

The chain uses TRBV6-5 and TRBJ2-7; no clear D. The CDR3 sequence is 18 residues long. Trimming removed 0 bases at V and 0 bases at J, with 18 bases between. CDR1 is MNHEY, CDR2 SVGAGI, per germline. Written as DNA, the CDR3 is TGTGCCAGCAGTTACTCGGCCCGGGCGCACTTAATCTCCTACGAGCAGTACTTC. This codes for CASSYSARAHLISYEQYF.

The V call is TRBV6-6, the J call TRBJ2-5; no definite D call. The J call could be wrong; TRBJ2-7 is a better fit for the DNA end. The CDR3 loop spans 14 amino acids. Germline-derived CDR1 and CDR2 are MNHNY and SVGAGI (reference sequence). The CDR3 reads CASSYSAVNYEQYF. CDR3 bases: TGTGCCAGCAGTTACTCAGCAGTAAACTACGAGCAGTACTTC.

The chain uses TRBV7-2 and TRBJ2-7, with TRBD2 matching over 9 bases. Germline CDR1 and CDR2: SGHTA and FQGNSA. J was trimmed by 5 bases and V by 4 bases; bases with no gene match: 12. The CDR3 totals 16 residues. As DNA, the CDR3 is TGTGCCAGCAGCTACACTAGAGCGGGGGGCCGCGACGAGCAGTACTTC. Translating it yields CASSYTRAGGRDEQYF.

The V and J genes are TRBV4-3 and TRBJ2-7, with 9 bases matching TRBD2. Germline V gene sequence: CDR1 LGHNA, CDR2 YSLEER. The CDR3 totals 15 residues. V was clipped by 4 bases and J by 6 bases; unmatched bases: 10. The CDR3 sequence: CASSRNLAGVSEQYF. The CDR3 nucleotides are TGCGCCAGCAGCCGCAACTTAGCGGGGGTGTCCGAGCAGTACTTC.

CDR3 sequence reads: CASGPSYEQYF. In nucleotides, the CDR3 is TGTGCCAGCGGCCCCAGTTACGAGCAGTACTTC. The J gene is TRBJ2-7, the V gene TRBV28; D is uncertain. Germline V gene lookup returns CDR1 MDHEN and CDR2 SYDVKM. This CDR3 contains 11 residues. V lost 8 bases and J lost 4, with 9 bases in between. Using reference TRBV28 and TRBJ2-7 for the parts outside the CDR3, the full variable domain is DVKVTQSSRYLVKRTGEKVFLECVQDMDHENMFWYRQDPGLGLRLIYFSYDVKMKEKGDIPEGYSVSREKKERFSLILESASTNQTSMYLCASGPSYEQYFGPGTRLTVT.

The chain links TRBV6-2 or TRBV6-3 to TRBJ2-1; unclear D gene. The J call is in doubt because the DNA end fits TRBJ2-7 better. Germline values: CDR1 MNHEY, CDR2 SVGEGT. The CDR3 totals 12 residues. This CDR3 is CASLSDGYEQYF. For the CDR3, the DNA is TGTGCCAGCTTATCCGACGGCTACGAGCAGTACTTC.

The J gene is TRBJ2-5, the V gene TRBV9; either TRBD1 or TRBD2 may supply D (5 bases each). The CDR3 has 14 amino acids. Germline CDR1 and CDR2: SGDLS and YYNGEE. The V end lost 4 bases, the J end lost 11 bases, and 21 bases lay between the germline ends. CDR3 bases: TGTGCCAGCAGCCAAGGGACGGCGCGAGGAGAGCAGTACTTC. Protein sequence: CASSQGTARGEQYF.

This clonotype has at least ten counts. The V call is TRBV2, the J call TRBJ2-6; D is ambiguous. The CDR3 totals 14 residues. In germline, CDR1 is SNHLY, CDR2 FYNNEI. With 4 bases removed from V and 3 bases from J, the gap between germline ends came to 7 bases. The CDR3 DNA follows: TGTGCCAGCAGTGTACTTAGTGGGGCCAACGTCCTGACTTTC. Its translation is CASSVLSGANVLTF.

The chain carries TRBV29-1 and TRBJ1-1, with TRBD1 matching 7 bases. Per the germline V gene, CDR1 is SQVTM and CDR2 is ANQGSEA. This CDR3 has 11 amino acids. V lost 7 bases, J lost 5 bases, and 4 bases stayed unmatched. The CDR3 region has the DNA TGCAGCGGTAACAGGGGAACTGAAGCTTTCTTT. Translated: CSGNRGTEAFF.